Reported below is one TCR beta chain. Authors' data handling: How many nucleated cells were present was estimated from reference gene primer amplification. Measured with immunoSEQ multiplex PCR; TCRdb has only the in-frame clones, and not every one. V and J calls and clone size follow that table, whereas D and trimming were derived from the DNA. The data contain 14,000 to 15,000 clones, 92% of them singletons. These data are taken from a study of blood T cell repertoires in COVID-19. For the study at large: Both acute and convalescent COVID-19 samples were obtained from the United States, Italy and Spain. In each case, the material was cDNA or gDNA derived from T cells, B-cell-depleted T cells, or PBMCs.

The CDR3 consists of 17 residues. In germline, CDR1 is MNHEY, CDR2 SMNVEV (reference sequence). Between the trimmed V and J ends, which lost 1 base and 0 bases, there was a span of 10 bases. Material: peripheral blood. The rearrangement links TRBV27 to TRBJ1-6; D is undetermined. The source of this sequence is a human donor with active COVID-19. The donor label of this sample is uncertain. The CDR3 coding sequence is TGTGCCAGCAGTTTATGGGCAGGAGGCTCCTATAATTCACCCCTCCACTTT. It is translated as CASSLWAGGSYNSPLHF.